These T cell receptor beta chains were read from a single sample in a study of cytomegalovirus exposure and HLA in healthy donors. Method: immunoSEQ multiplex PCR; TCRdb's copy keeps in-frame clones and lacks some. The repertoire holds about 130,000 clones, with 85% to 90% as singletons. Sequencing was performed on PBMCs. The receptor source for this set is a man aged 30 to 45 in good health and CMV-seronegative. The CDR3 runs from the conserved cysteine through the conserved F or W. The order of the fields is J gene, D gene, clone size, V gene, CDR3 protein, CDR3 DNA. The D gene is left open where the match is weak. Clone sizes are given selectively: once, few, many, or a class where the clone is expanded.

j_gene: TRBJ2-1; d_gene: TRBD2; abundance: .; v_gene: TRBV9; CDR3aa: CASSETSGGANEQFF; CDR3nt: TGTGCCAGCAGCGAAACTAGCGGGGGGGCCAATGAGCAGTTCTTC
j_gene: TRBJ2-1; d_gene: .; abundance: .; v_gene: TRBV19; CDR3aa: CASKAPVVTSAAEQFF; CDR3nt: TGTGCCAGTAAGGCGCCAGTAGTAACAAGCGCGGCTGAGCAGTTCTTC
j_gene: TRBJ1-6; d_gene: .; abundance: .; v_gene: TRBV27; CDR3aa: CASSFPGYNSPLHF; CDR3nt: TGTGCCAGCAGTTTCCCAGGGTATAATTCACCCCTCCACTTT
j_gene: TRBJ2-2; d_gene: .; abundance: once; v_gene: TRBV19; CDR3aa: CASKFGEMAGELFF; CDR3nt: TGTGCCAGTAAATTCGGGGAGATGGCCGGGGAGCTGTTTTTT
j_gene: TRBJ1-3; d_gene: .; abundance: once; v_gene: TRBV7-9; CDR3aa: CASSLVGFTDSGNTIYF; CDR3nt: TGTGCCAGCAGCTTAGTCGGGTTTACGGACTCTGGAAACACCATATATTTT
j_gene: TRBJ2-5; d_gene: TRBD2; abundance: once; v_gene: TRBV5-1; CDR3aa: CASSPPTGGRGETQYF; CDR3nt: TGCGCCAGCAGCCCCCCGACGGGGGGGCGGGGAGAGACCCAGTACTTC
j_gene: TRBJ2-2; d_gene: .; abundance: .; v_gene: TRBV7-9; CDR3aa: CASSFSTGDTGELFF; CDR3nt: TGTGCCAGCAGCTTCTCTACGGGTGACACCGGGGAGCTGTTTTTT
j_gene: TRBJ1-1; d_gene: .; abundance: .; v_gene: TRBV5-1; CDR3aa: CASSLEGMNTEAFF; CDR3nt: TGCGCCAGCAGCTTGGAGGGGATGAACACTGAAGCTTTCTTT
j_gene: TRBJ2-1; d_gene: .; abundance: .; v_gene: TRBV11-2; CDR3aa: CASREDSYNEQFF; CDR3nt: TGTGCCAGCAGAGAAGACAGTTACAATGAGCAGTTCTTC
j_gene: TRBJ1-2; d_gene: .; abundance: .; v_gene: TRBV28; CDR3aa: CASSLLRGGARGYTF; CDR3nt: TGTGCCAGCAGTTTATTAAGAGGGGGGGCGCGAGGCTACACCTTC
j_gene: TRBJ2-1; d_gene: .; abundance: .; v_gene: TRBV6-6; CDR3aa: CASTQGRARYNEQFF; CDR3nt: TGTGCCAGCACCCAGGGGAGGGCACGATACAATGAGCAGTTCTTC
j_gene: TRBJ2-2; d_gene: .; abundance: .; v_gene: TRBV7-3; CDR3aa: CASSSYTGELFF; CDR3nt: TGTGCCAGCAGCTCTTACACCGGGGAGCTGTTTTTT
j_gene: TRBJ2-2; d_gene: TRBD1; abundance: .; v_gene: TRBV19; CDR3aa: CASSIQTGSTGELFF; CDR3nt: TGTGCCAGTAGTATACAGACAGGGTCTACCGGGGAGCTGTTTTTT
j_gene: TRBJ2-2; d_gene: .; abundance: many; v_gene: TRBV28; CDR3aa: CASSFVQGTNTGELFF; CDR3nt: TGTGCCAGCAGTTTCGTCCAGGGGACGAACACCGGGGAGCTGTTTTTT
j_gene: TRBJ2-5; d_gene: TRBD2; abundance: .; v_gene: TRBV19; CDR3aa: CASRAAGSETQYF; CDR3nt: TGTGCCAGTAGGGCAGCGGGGTCAGAGACCCAGTACTTC
j_gene: TRBJ2-7; d_gene: TRBD1; abundance: .; v_gene: TRBV2; CDR3aa: CASSMTGINGHEQYF; CDR3nt: TGTGCCAGCAGCATGACAGGGATTAATGGGCACGAGCAGTACTTC
j_gene: TRBJ1-1; d_gene: TRBD1; abundance: once; v_gene: TRBV27; CDR3aa: CASSVAGTGLTEAFF; CDR3nt: TGTGCCAGCAGTGTAGCCGGGACAGGGCTTACTGAAGCTTTCTTT
j_gene: TRBJ1-2; d_gene: .; abundance: .; v_gene: TRBV5-4; CDR3aa: CASSSRYGYTF; CDR3nt: TGTGCCAGCAGTTCTCGTTATGGCTACACCTTC
j_gene: TRBJ1-1; d_gene: .; abundance: once; v_gene: TRBV6-1; CDR3aa: CASSDLGSRNTEAFF; CDR3nt: TGTGCCAGCAGTGATCTCGGGAGCCGGAACACTGAAGCTTTCTTT
j_gene: TRBJ1-2; d_gene: .; abundance: .; v_gene: TRBV5-1; CDR3aa: CASSLDDSIYGYTF; CDR3nt: TGCGCCAGCAGCTTGGATGACAGTATCTATGGCTACACCTTC
j_gene: TRBJ1-2; d_gene: .; abundance: once; v_gene: TRBV2; CDR3aa: CASSAREEGYYGYTF; CDR3nt: TGTGCCAGCAGTGCTCGGGAGGAGGGATACTATGGCTACACCTTC
j_gene: TRBJ1-2; d_gene: .; abundance: .; v_gene: TRBV18; CDR3aa: CASSPLSTSENGYTF; CDR3nt: TGTGCCAGCTCACCACTAAGTACGTCGGAGAATGGCTACACCTTC
j_gene: TRBJ1-1; d_gene: .; abundance: .; v_gene: TRBV19; CDR3aa: CASSIPGLMNTEAFF; CDR3nt: TGTGCCAGTAGTATCCCAGGGCTCATGAACACTGAAGCTTTCTTT
j_gene: TRBJ1-4; d_gene: TRBD1; abundance: .; v_gene: TRBV11-2; CDR3aa: CASRRDSSNEKLFF; CDR3nt: TGTGCCAGCAGACGGGACAGCTCTAATGAAAAACTGTTTTTT
j_gene: TRBJ2-7; d_gene: TRBD1; abundance: once; v_gene: TRBV9; CDR3aa: CASSPGTGAYEQYF; CDR3nt: TGTGCCAGCAGCCCAGGGACAGGTGCCTACGAGCAGTACTTC
j_gene: TRBJ2-7; d_gene: .; abundance: .; v_gene: TRBV27; CDR3aa: CASKAPPGEQYF; CDR3nt: TGTGCCAGCAAGGCCCCCCCCGGGGAGCAGTACTTC
j_gene: TRBJ2-3; d_gene: TRBD2; abundance: medium-sized; v_gene: TRBV6-1; CDR3aa: CASSELAGGPDTQYF; CDR3nt: TGTGCCAGCAGTGAACTAGCGGGGGGGCCAGATACGCAGTATTTT
j_gene: TRBJ2-2; d_gene: .; abundance: .; v_gene: TRBV10-2; CDR3aa: CASSGGPGELFF; CDR3nt: TGCGCCAGCAGTGGTGGCCCCGGGGAGCTGTTTTTT
j_gene: TRBJ2-7; d_gene: TRBD1; abundance: .; v_gene: TRBV13; CDR3aa: CASSAIRARDRPPYEQYF; CDR3nt: TGTGCCAGCAGCGCAATAAGGGCGAGGGACAGGCCCCCCTACGAGCAGTACTTC
j_gene: TRBJ2-5; d_gene: TRBD2; abundance: .; v_gene: TRBV6-5; CDR3aa: CASSPVGGAQETQYF; CDR3nt: TGTGCCAGCAGCCCCGTCGGGGGGGCCCAAGAGACCCAGTACTTC
j_gene: TRBJ2-6; d_gene: .; abundance: .; v_gene: TRBV12-5; CDR3aa: CASGSGNAGQSRANVLTF; CDR3nt: TGTGCTAGTGGTTCAGGTAATGCAGGACAAAGTCGGGCCAACGTCCTGACTTTC
j_gene: TRBJ1-4; d_gene: .; abundance: .; v_gene: TRBV7-8; CDR3aa: CAGRTDPTNEKLFF; CDR3nt: TGTGCCGGAAGGACAGATCCAACTAATGAAAAACTGTTTTTT
j_gene: TRBJ2-5; d_gene: TRBD1; abundance: .; v_gene: TRBV2; CDR3aa: CASSTQGAEAQYF; CDR3nt: TGTGCCAGCAGCACACAGGGGGCAGAGGCCCAGTACTTC
j_gene: TRBJ1-5; d_gene: TRBD1; abundance: .; v_gene: TRBV5-1; CDR3aa: CASSLTGAGEAQHF; CDR3nt: TGCGCCAGCAGCTTGACAGGGGCCGGGGAGGCCCAGCATTTT
j_gene: TRBJ2-2; d_gene: TRBD2; abundance: .; v_gene: TRBV27; CDR3aa: CASSFLSPRRGANTGELFF; CDR3nt: TGTGCCAGCAGTTTCCTCTCCCCACGGCGGGGGGCGAACACCGGGGAGCTGTTTTTT